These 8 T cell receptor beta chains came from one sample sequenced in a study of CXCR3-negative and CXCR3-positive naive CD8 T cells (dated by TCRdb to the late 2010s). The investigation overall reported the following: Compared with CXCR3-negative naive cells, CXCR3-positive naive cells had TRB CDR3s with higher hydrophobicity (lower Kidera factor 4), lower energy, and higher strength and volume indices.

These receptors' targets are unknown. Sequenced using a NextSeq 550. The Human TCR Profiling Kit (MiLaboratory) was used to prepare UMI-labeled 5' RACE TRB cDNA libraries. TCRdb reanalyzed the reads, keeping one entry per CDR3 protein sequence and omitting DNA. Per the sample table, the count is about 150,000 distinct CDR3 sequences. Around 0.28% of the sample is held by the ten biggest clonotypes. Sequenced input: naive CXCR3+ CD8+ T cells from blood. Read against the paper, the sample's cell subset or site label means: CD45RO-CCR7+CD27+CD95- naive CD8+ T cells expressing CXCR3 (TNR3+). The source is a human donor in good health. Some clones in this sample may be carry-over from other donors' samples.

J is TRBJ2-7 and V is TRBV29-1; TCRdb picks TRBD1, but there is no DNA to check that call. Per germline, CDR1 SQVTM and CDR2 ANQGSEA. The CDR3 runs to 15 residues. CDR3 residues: CSVAPQGVPTYEQYF.

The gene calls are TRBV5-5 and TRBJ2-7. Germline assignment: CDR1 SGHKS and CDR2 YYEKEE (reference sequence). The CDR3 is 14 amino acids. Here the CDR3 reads CASSFHPDPYEQYF.

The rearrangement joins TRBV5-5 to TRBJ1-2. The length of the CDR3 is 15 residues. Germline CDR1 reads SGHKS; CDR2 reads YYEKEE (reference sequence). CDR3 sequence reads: CASSSTGASNYGYTF.

CDR3 in amino acids: CSVTDLYGYTF. The V call is TRBV29-1, the J call TRBJ1-2. Germline V gene lookup returns CDR1 SQVTM and CDR2 ANQGSEA. This CDR3 region has 11 residues.

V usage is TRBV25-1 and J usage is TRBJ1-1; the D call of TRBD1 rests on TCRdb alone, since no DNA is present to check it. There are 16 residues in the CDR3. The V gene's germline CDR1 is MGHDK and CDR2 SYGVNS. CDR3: CASSEPGQGRCTEAFF.

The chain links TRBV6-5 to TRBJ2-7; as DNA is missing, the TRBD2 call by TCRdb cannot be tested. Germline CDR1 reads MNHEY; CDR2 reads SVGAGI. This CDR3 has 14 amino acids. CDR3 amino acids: CAISEGTYTYEQYF.

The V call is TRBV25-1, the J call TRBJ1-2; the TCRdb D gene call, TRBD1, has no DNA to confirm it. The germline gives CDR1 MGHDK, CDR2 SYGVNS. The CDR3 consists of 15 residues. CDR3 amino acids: CASSEDGRTIYGYTF.

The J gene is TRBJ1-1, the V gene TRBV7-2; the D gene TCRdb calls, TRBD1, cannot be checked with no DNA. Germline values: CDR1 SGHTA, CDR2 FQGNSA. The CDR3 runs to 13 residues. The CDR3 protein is CASKTGRDTEAFF.